This TCR beta chain emerged from a study of T cells in localized non-small cell lung cancer. Study-level results: Out of the top 100 tumor clones, a median approximately 57 were seen in adjacent lung. Clonality of T cells reached its maximum in uninvolved adjacent lung, surpassing tumor.

CDR1 LNHDA and CDR2 SQIVND come from the germline V gene (reference sequence). V shed 4 bases, J shed 7 bases, and the junction held 6 bases outside the gene matches. This CDR3 is 15 amino acids long. In regard to this clone: Its antigen is unidentified.

Profiled with immunoSEQ multiplex PCR; TCRdb holds only in-frame clones, not every one. The sample contains about 77,000 clones, 85% to 90% of which appear only once. The source of this sequence is a woman aged 35 to 69 with stage I squamous cell lung carcinoma. This specimen was peripheral blood, taken before any cancer treatment. V and J are TRBV19 and TRBJ1-5; 11 positions match TRBD1. CDR3 in DNA: TGTGCCAGTAGTAAGGACAGGGGGCCTATGCAGCCCCAGCATTTT. This sequence encodes CASSKDRGPMQPQHF.